The 9 T cell receptor beta chains reported below all come from one sample, sequenced in a study of neoadjuvant anti-PD-1 for oral cavity cancer. Measured with immunoSEQ multiplex PCR; TCRdb has only the in-frame clones, and not every one. The sample carries 7,500 or so clones, roughly 50% recorded once. Sequencing was performed on tumor tissue, taken before nivolumab (anti-PD-1) treatment. These receptor sequences come from a person aged 40 to 85 with oral cavity squamous cell carcinoma.

This chain connects TRBV11-2 to TRBJ1-2; 7 nucleotides align to TRBD1. This CDR3 is built from 16 residues. V dropped 0 bases and J dropped 14; count of bases not matched to a gene: 18. Per the germline V gene, CDR1 is SGHAT and CDR2 is FQNNGV. The CDR3 DNA follows: TGTGCCAGCAGCTTAGAGGTCTTTTTAGGGGGCGCCGAAAGGACCTTC. This translates into CASSLEVFLGGAERTF.

This clone is judged medium-sized. This chain joins TRBV27 and TRBJ2-1; D remains unclear. V shed 6 bases and J shed 9 bases, with 15 bases lying between them. Germline CDR1 is MNHEY and CDR2 is SMNVEV (reference sequence). The CDR3 covers 13 residues. The CDR3 here is CASSFLSWTEQFF. DNA of the CDR3: TGTGCCAGCAGCTTCCTCTCCTGGACTGAGCAGTTCTTC.

This sequence joins TRBV5-1 and TRBJ1-1; 7 bases are a match to TRBD1. The CDR3 covers 17 residues. The germline CDR1 and CDR2 sequences are SGHRS and YFSETQ. V lost 0 bases, J lost 3 bases, and 11 bases stayed unmatched. CDR3 sequence: CASSLGADGTAYTEAFF. DNA of the CDR3: TGCGCCAGCAGCTTGGGGGCCGACGGGACAGCCTACACTGAAGCTTTCTTT. The variable domain in full, completed from reference TRBV5-1 and TRBJ1-1, reads KAGVTQTPRYLIKTRGQQVTLSCSPISGHRSVSWYQQTPGQGLQFLFEYFSETQRNKGNFPGRFSGRQFSNSRSEMNVSTLELGDSALYLCASSLGADGTAYTEAFFGQGTRLTVV.

In this sample, this clone turned up a few times. This CDR3 reads CASSVSGYYNEQFF. In DNA form, the CDR3 reads TGTGCCAGCAGCGTTAGCGGATACTACAATGAGCAGTTCTTC. V and J are TRBV6-5 and TRBJ2-1; D may be TRBD2 (6 bases). Trimming stripped 6 bases from V and 3 bases from J, with 12 bases between. Germline-derived CDR1 and CDR2 are MNHEY and SVGAGI. CDR3 length: 14 amino acids.

V usage is TRBV19 and J usage is TRBJ1-1; D gene uncertain. The CDR3 is 15 residues long. V lost 7 bases and J lost 0, with 15 bases in between. Germline V CDR1 and CDR2: LNHDA, SQIVND (reference sequence). CDR3 nucleotides: TGTGCCAGTACTGTACAAGATCAAATGAACACTGAAGCTTTCTTT. The encoded protein is CASTVQDQMNTEAFF.

The chain uses TRBV6-1 and TRBJ1-5; D gene unclear. CDR1 is MNHNS, CDR2 SASEGT, per germline. The V end was cut by 1 base, the J end by 3 bases, with 7 bases between. This CDR3 contains 14 residues. The CDR3 bases are TGTGCCAGCAGTGAAGGGGGTTTCAATCAGCCCCAGCATTTT. This sequence encodes CASSEGGFNQPQHF.

This rearrangement joins TRBV5-1 to TRBJ2-1, with 9 bases aligning to TRBD1. Germline CDR1 reads SGHRS; CDR2 reads YFSETQ. The V segment lost 10 bases and the J segment 5 bases; nucleotides outside the gene matches: 7. The CDR3 covers 13 residues. Here the CDR3 reads CACRTGVNNEQFF. As DNA, the CDR3 is TGCGCCTGCCGGACAGGGGTAAACAATGAGCAGTTCTTC.

The J gene is TRBJ2-5, the V gene TRBV2; TRBD2 aligns across 7 bases. CDR3 length: 15 amino acids. Germline loops: CDR1 SNHLY, CDR2 FYNNEI. V was pared by 6 bases and J by 1 base, with 8 bases of the junction left unmatched. CDR3 nucleotides: TGTGCCAGCAGCGCAGCGGGACTACTCCAAGAGACCCAGTACTTC. Residues: CASSAAGLLQETQYF.

The chain joins TRBV5-6 to TRBJ1-5, with no clear D. This CDR3 is built from 15 residues. Per germline, CDR1 SGHDT and CDR2 YYEEEE. V shed 5 bases and J shed 4 bases, with 16 bases lying between them. The CDR3 loop reads CASRRYGRENQPQHF. CDR3 sequence (DNA): TGTGCCAGCAGACGATACGGACGGGAAAATCAGCCCCAGCATTTT. Combining the CDR3 with reference TRBV5-6 and TRBJ1-5 gives the whole variable domain DAGVTQSPTHLIKTRGQQVTLRCSPKSGHDTVSWYQQALGQGPQFIFQYYEEEERQRGNFPDRFSGHQFPNYSSELNVNALLLGDSALYLCASRRYGRENQPQHFGDGTRLSIL.